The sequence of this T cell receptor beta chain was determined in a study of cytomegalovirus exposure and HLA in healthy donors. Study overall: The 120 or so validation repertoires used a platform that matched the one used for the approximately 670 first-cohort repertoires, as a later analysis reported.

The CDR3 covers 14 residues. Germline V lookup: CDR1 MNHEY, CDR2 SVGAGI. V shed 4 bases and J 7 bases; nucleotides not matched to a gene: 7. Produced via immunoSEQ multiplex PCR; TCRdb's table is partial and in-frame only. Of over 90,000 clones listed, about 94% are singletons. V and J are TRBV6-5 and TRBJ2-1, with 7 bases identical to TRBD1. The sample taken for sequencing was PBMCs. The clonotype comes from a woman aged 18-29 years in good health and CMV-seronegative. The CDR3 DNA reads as TGTGCCAGCAGTTCCCGACAGGGTCCGAATGAGCAGTTCTTC. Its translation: CASSSRQGPNEQFF.